This entry features one TCR beta chain sequence. The source of the sample is a study of blood T cell repertoires in COVID-19. The repertoire was sequenced with immunoSEQ multiplex PCR; TCRdb's copy has only in-frame clones and lacks some. Here the sample spans 160,000 or so clones, 80% to 90% being singletons. V shed 5 bases and J shed 2 bases, with 9 bases lying between them. The CDR3 contains 13 residues. Germline V gene sequence: CDR1 SNHLY, CDR2 FYNNEI. The V and J genes are TRBV2 and TRBJ1-1; D remains unclear. This receptor was taken from a woman between 65 and 79 years old with COVID-19, enrolled during active disease. The sample consisted of peripheral blood. The CDR3, as DNA: TGTGCCAGCAGTATAACAGAAAACACTGAAGCTTTCTTT. This sequence encodes CASSITENTEAFF. Looking up the rest from reference TRBV2 and TRBJ1-1 gives the full variable domain: EPEVTQTPSHQVTQMGQEVILRCVPISNHLYFYWYRQILGQKVEFLVSFYNNEISEKSEIFDDQFSVERPDGSNFTLKIRSTKLEDSAMYFCASSITENTEAFFGQGTRLTVV.